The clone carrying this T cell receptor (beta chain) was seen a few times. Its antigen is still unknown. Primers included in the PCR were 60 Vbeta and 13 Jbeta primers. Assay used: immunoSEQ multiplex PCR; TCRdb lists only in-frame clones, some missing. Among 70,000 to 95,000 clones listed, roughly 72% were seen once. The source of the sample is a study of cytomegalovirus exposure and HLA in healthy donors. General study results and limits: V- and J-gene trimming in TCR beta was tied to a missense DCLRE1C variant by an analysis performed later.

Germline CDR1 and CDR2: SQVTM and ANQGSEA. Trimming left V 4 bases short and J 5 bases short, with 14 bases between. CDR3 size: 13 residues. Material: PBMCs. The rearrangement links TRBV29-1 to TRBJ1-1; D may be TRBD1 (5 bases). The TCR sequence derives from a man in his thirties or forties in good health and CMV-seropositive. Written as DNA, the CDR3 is TGCAGCGTTGGGTGGGGGGGTCCGACTGAAGCTTTCTTT. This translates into CSVGWGGPTEAFF.